Below, one T cell receptor beta chain is given with its context. Per the original methods: From reference gene primer amplification, estimates of nucleated cell counts were derived. The data were produced by immunoSEQ multiplex PCR, yet TCRdb's version contains in-frame clones alone and is incomplete. V and J calls and clone size are given by that table; D and trimming were obtained from the DNA. The data contain roughly 250,000 clones, roughly 88% of them singletons. This sample is drawn from a study of blood T cell repertoires in COVID-19. Study context: PBMCs, B-cell-depleted T cells, or T cells provided the cDNA or gDNA that made up the material.

The CDR3 has 16 residues. Germline assignment: CDR1 SEHNR and CDR2 FQNEAQ (reference sequence). Trimming left V 0 bases short and J 5 bases short, with 13 bases between. Sequencing was done on a sample of PBMCs or T cells enriched from blood (not recorded which). This TCR came from a woman in her thirties or forties with acute COVID-19. The genes are TRBV7-9 and TRBJ1-4, with a tentative D call TRBD1 (6 bases). This chain's CDR3 is CASSLAPGQQNEKLFF. The CDR3 nucleotides read TGTGCCAGCAGCTTAGCGCCCGGACAGCAAAATGAAAAACTGTTTTTT.